This T cell receptor (beta chain) was retrieved from a study of OX40 agonist ivuxolimab in advanced cancers. About the study: People in dose escalation had one of these cancers: hepatocellular carcinoma, melanoma, renal cell or head and neck cancer.

This CDR3 is built from 17 residues. Germline CDR1 MDHEN, CDR2 SYDVKM. Trimming cost V 1 base and J 0 bases; bases outside gene matches: 8. TCRdb's table, derived via immunoSEQ multiplex PCR, lists solely in-frame clones and lacks some. This sample has roughly 69,000 clones, with about 89% found just once. The chain links TRBV28 to TRBJ1-2; 7 bases are shared with TRBD1. The sequence was obtained from an adult with an advanced solid tumor such as melanoma, head and neck, liver or kidney cancer. The sample here was CD4+ or CD8+ T cells sorted from blood, taken in a trial of the OX40 agonist ivuxolimab. The CDR3 is CASSLSTGPLANYGYTF. CDR3 nucleotide sequence: TGTGCCAGCAGTTTATCGACAGGGCCTTTAGCTAACTATGGCTACACCTTC.